Reported below is one T cell receptor beta chain. What it recognizes is unknown. Sequencing used immunoSEQ multiplex PCR; TCRdb keeps in-frame clones, though not all of them. The sample includes around 52,000 clones, over 70% seen only once; the top ten take 6.5% to 9%. PCR or immunohistochemistry showed mismatch repair deficiency in every enrolled patient. In germline, CDR1 is SGHAT, CDR2 FQNNGV. V shed 1 base and J shed 8 bases, with 21 bases lying between them. The CDR3 spans 17 residues. The data are from a study of PD-1 blockade in mismatch repair-deficient tumors. Study findings and constraints: After pembrolizumab, tumor-resident clones rose rapidly, then generally contracted before radiologic responses.

The source material was peripheral blood, sampled roughly 21 weeks after starting pembrolizumab. This TCR came from an adult with mismatch repair-deficient cancer. V is TRBV11-2 and J is TRBJ2-1, with D tentatively TRBD2 (6 bases). Here the CDR3 DNA reads TGTGCCAGCAGCTTAGCCGGCGGGGACCGGGGTGTCGATGAGCAGTTCTTC. Translating it yields CASSLAGGDRGVDEQFF.